The rows below give T cell receptor beta chains drawn from one sample of a study of T-cell reconstitution after alpha-beta-depleted transplantation in children. Via MiXCR, TCRdb re-called the PCR reads, giving one row per CDR3 protein. The sample lists about 640,000 distinct CDR3 sequences; 10% to 15% were seen once. The specimen comprised PBMCs, mostly from graft donor cells, sampled 360 days after TCRalphabeta/CD19-depleted stem cell transplant. The receptors stem from a male patient younger than 18 who had a stem cell transplant for acute myeloid leukemia, so the T cells may come from the graft donor. The CDR3 runs from the conserved cysteine through the conserved F or W. The D gene is left open where the match is weak. Clone size is stated in some rows and not others, as once, few, many or a class when expanded.

DNA	CDR3	D	J	V	size
TGCAGCGTTGAAGAGTGGGGTCGAGATGGCTACACCTTC	CSVEEWGRDGYTF	NA	TRBJ1-2	TRBV29-1	many
TGCAGTGCTAGAGATCTGAGCTCCTACAATGAGCAGTTCTTC	CSARDLSSYNEQFF	NA	TRBJ2-1	TRBV20-1	many
TGTGCCATCCAAACCGATGAGCGGGACAACGGAGATACGCAGTATTTT	CAIQTDERDNGDTQYF	NA	TRBJ2-3	TRBV10-3	NA
TGTGCCAGCAGCGCGGAATGGGGGGGCTCCTACAATGAGCAGTTCTTC	CASSAEWGGSYNEQFF	TRBD2	TRBJ2-1	TRBV9	NA
TGCAGTGCTAGCTTGGGGACTAGCGGGGCAGAGACCCAGTACTTC	CSASLGTSGAETQYF	TRBD2	TRBJ2-5	TRBV20-1	many
TGTGCCAGCAGCCCAACTGGGAGCACCCAGTACTTC	CASSPTGSTQYF	NA	TRBJ2-5	TRBV3-1	few
TGCAGTGCTAGAGCCTCTATCACAGATACGCAGTATTTT	CSARASITDTQYF	NA	TRBJ2-3	TRBV20-1	NA
TGCAGCGCCCGGGGGGCAACCTACGAGCAGTACTTC	CSARGATYEQYF	NA	TRBJ2-7	TRBV29-1	few
TGTGCCAGCAGTGAAGCGCCTCTCGTGGGGGACAAAAACATTCAGTACTTC	CASSEAPLVGDKNIQYF	NA	TRBJ2-4	TRBV2	many
TGTGCCAGCACCGGCGTTAGCTCTGGGGCCAACGTCCTGACTTTC	CASTGVSSGANVLTF	NA	TRBJ2-6	TRBV6-2/TRBV6-3	NA
TGTGCCAGCAGCGTCCTTCACTCGATCGGGGAGCTGTTTTTT	CASSVLHSIGELFF	NA	TRBJ2-2	TRBV9	few
TGTGCCACCAGCAGAGATGGCAGGAACACTGAAGCTTTCTTT	CATSRDGRNTEAFF	NA	TRBJ1-1	TRBV15	few
TGTGCCAGCAGTACCCGAACAAGGACTGGAGGCTACACCTTC	CASSTRTRTGGYTF	NA	TRBJ1-2	TRBV12-3/TRBV12-4	few